This TCR beta chain originates from a study of T cells after posttransplantation cyclophosphamide. Study-wide findings and caveats: Later blood repertoires were often dominated by clones from the donor CD8+ memory compartment. Blood and skin or GI T cell repertoires showed limited TRB overlap.

Here immunoSEQ multiplex PCR was the method, and the copy in TCRdb shows in-frame clones only, minus some. The sample holds 6,000 to 7,500 clones, more than 80% seen once. Cyclophosphamide on days +3 and +4 followed busulfan-fludarabine conditioning and a marrow graft. V gave up 3 bases and J gave up 7 bases, with 12 bases separating them. Germline V gene lookup returns CDR1 SGHTA and CDR2 FQGTGA. The CDR3 is 13 residues long. Worth noting for this clone: The antigen is unknown.

The starting material was CD8+ T cells sorted from blood, obtained after allogeneic stem cell transplant with posttransplant cyclophosphamide. The TCR sequence derives from a male patient in his sixties who received an allogeneic stem cell transplant from a related donor and was CMV-positive. The graft donor may have contributed some T cells. The rearrangement links TRBV7-3 to TRBJ1-2; possible D gene TRBD1, 6 bases. CDR3 coding DNA: TGTGCCAGCAGCTTTGATAACAGGGCTGGCTACACCTTC. It is translated as CASSFDNRAGYTF.